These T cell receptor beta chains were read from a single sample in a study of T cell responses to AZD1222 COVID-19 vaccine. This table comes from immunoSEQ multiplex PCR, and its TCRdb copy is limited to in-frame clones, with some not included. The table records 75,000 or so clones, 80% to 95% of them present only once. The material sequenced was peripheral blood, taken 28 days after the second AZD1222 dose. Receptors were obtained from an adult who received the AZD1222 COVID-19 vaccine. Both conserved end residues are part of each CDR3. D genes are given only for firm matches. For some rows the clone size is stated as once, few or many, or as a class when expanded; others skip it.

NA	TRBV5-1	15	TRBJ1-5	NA	TGCGCCAGCAGCTTGGACATCTATAGCAATCAGCCCCAGCATTTT	CASSLDIYSNQPQHF
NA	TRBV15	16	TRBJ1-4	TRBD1	TGTGCCACCAGCAGAGTATCGGGACAGAAGAATGAAAAACTGTTTTTT	CATSRVSGQKNEKLFF
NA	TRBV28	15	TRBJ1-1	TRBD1	TGTGCCAGCAGTTCGGGACAGGCGGAGAACACTGAAGCTTTCTTT	CASSSGQAENTEAFF
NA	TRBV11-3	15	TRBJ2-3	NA	TGTGCCAGCAGTCTACTAGTGGACCCCACAGATACGCAGTATTTT	CASSLLVDPTDTQYF
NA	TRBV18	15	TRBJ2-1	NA	TGTGCCAGCTCACCAGCGGGAAGGGCCTACAATGAGCAGTTCTTC	CASSPAGRAYNEQFF
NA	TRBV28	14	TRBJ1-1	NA	TGTGCCAGCAGTTTTCTTTCGGGGGGCACTGAAGCTTTCTTT	CASSFLSGGTEAFF
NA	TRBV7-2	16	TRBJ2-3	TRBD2	TGTGCCAGCAGCTTACTAAGGCGGGGGAGGGCAGATACGCAGTATTTT	CASSLLRRGRADTQYF
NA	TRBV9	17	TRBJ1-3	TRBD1	TGTGCCAGCAGCGCGGTGGCAGGGGGAATAGCGGGAAACACCATATATTTT	CASSAVAGGIAGNTIYF
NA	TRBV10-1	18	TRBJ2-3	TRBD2	TGCGCCAGCAGTGTTGGACTAGCGGGAGGTCCTCGCATTGATACGCAGTATTTT	CASSVGLAGGPRIDTQYF
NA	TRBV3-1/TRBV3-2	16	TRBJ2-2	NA	TGTGCCAGCAGCCAAGTTTCGGGGCGCGGCACCGGGGAGCTGTTTTTT	CASSQVSGRGTGELFF
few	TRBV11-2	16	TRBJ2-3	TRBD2	TGTGCCAGCAGCCCCCGGACTAGCGGGCGCACAGATACGCAGTATTTT	CASSPRTSGRTDTQYF
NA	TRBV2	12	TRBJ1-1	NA	TGTGCCAGCAGAACGGACAGTACTGAAGCTTTCTTT	CASRTDSTEAFF
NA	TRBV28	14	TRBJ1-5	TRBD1	TGTGCCAGCACTTACGGGACAGGAAATCAGCCCCAGCATTTT	CASTYGTGNQPQHF
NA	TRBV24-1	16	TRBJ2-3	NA	TGTGCCACCAGTGACCCCATAGCGACCGGCACAGATACGCAGTATTTT	CATSDPIATGTDTQYF
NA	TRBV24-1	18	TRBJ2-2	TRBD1	TGTGCCAAGAGAATTGGACAGGGAAATTCCCGTGGCACCGGGGAGCTGTTTTTT	CAKRIGQGNSRGTGELFF
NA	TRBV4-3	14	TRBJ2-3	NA	TGCGCCAGCAGCCAAGATATGGTTGCAGATACGCAGTATTTT	CASSQDMVADTQYF
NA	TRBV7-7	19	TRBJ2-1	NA	TGTGCTAGCAGCCCCCGTCCATTGGCGGCAGGGGTCGCCTACAATGAGCAGTTCTTC	CASSPRPLAAGVAYNEQFF
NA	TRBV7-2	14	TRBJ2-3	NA	TGTGCCAGCAGCTCCTCGGACCTGCCCAGGTGGCAGTATTTT	CASSSSDLPRWQYF
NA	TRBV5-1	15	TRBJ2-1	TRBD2	TGCGCCAGCAGCTTCGAGGGCGGGGGGAGAAATGAGCAGTTCTTC	CASSFEGGGRNEQFF
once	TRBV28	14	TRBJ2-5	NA	TGTGCCAGCACTTCCCCCGCAGGACAAGAGACCCAGTACTTC	CASTSPAGQETQYF
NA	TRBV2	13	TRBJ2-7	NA	TGTGCCAGCAAAAACCCTACTAAGCACGAGCAGTACTTC	CASKNPTKHEQYF
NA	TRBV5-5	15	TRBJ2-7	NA	TGTGCCAGCAGCGGACCTAGGAGTCCTACCTACGAGCAGTACTTC	CASSGPRSPTYEQYF
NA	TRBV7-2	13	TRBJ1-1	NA	TGTGCCAGCAGCTCACAGGGGAACACTGAAGCTTTCTTT	CASSSQGNTEAFF
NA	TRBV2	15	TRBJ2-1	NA	TGTGCCAGCAGTGAAGGGGGGAGCTCCTACAATGAGCAGTTCTTC	CASSEGGSSYNEQFF
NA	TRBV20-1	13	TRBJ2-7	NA	TGCAGTGCTCGTGACAGGTTGGTGTACGAGCAGTACTTC	CSARDRLVYEQYF
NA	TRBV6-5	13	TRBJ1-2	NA	TGTGCCAGCAGTTACAGGGAGGGGGATGGCTACACCTTC	CASSYREGDGYTF
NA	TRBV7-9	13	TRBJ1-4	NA	TGTGCCAGCTCCCCTACGCCTAATGAAAAACTGTTTTTT	CASSPTPNEKLFF
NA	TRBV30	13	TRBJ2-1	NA	TGTGCCTGGAGTCAAGGATTCAACAATGAGCAGTTCTTC	CAWSQGFNNEQFF
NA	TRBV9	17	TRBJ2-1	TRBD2	TGTGCCAGCAGCTTCCCTCTAAGCGGGAGTTCCTACAATGAGCAGTTCTTC	CASSFPLSGSSYNEQFF
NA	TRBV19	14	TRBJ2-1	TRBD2	TGTGCCAGTACCCCGGGACTACAATACAATGAGCAGTTCTTC	CASTPGLQYNEQFF
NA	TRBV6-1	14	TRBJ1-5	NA	TGTGCCAGCAGTGAAGCGGGGGAGGTTCGGCCCCAGCATTTT	CASSEAGEVRPQHF
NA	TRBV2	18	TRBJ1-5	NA	TGTGCCAGCAGAGGGGGAGGAGCGCGGGCTTTGGGAGGTCAGCCCCAGCATTTT	CASRGGGARALGGQPQHF
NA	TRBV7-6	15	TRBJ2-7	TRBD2	TGTGCCAGCAGCTTCTATAGCGGGAGACCCTACGAGCAGTACTTC	CASSFYSGRPYEQYF
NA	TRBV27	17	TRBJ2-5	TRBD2	TGTGCCAGCAGGGGACTAGCGGGAGGCCTGGATCAAGAGACCCAGTACTTC	CASRGLAGGLDQETQYF
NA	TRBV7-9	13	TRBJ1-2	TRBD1	TGTGCCAGCAGCGTCACGGACAGGGCGGGCTACACCTTC	CASSVTDRAGYTF
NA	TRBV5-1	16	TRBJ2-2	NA	TGCGCCAGCCGTGATTGGGGAAGCTCGAACACCGGGGAGCTGTTTTTT	CASRDWGSSNTGELFF
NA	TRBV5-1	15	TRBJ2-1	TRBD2	TGCGCCAGCAGCTTACTAGCGGGAGGGTACAATGAGCAGTTCTTC	CASSLLAGGYNEQFF
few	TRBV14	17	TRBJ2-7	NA	TGTGCCAGCAGCCAAGTATTTTCCGTGGGCCGGACCTACGAGCAGTACTTC	CASSQVFSVGRTYEQYF
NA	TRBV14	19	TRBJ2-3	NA	TGTGCCAGCAGCCAAGTGGTCGGCTACCTTGCCTCTAGCACAGATACGCAGTATTTT	CASSQVVGYLASSTDTQYF
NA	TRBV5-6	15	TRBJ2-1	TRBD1	TGTGCCAGCAGCTTTGACAGGGGTGTCTACAATGAGCAGTTCTTC	CASSFDRGVYNEQFF
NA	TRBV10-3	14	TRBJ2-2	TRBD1	TGTGCCATCAGTCCGACAGGGGACACCGGGGAGCTGTTTTTT	CAISPTGDTGELFF
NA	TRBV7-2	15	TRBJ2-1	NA	TGTGCCAGCAGCTTACAACCGATATCCTACAATGAGCAGTTCTTC	CASSLQPISYNEQFF
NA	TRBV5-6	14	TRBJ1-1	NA	TGTGCCAGCAGCTTGGACAGGATTAACACTGAAGCTTTCTTT	CASSLDRINTEAFF